What follows are 19 T cell receptor beta chains derived from one specimen sequenced in a study of blood T cell repertoires in COVID-19. Repertoires were generated with immunoSEQ multiplex PCR, while TCRdb's copy carries only in-frame clones and drops some. Found here are about 270,000 clones, approximately 86% of them singletons; the top ten hold roughly 8%. Sequencing was done on a sample of peripheral blood. The source of these receptors is a man in his forties or fifties with active or convalescent COVID-19.

This chain joins TRBV10-2 and TRBJ1-1; D unresolved. CDR1 is WSHSY, CDR2 SAAADI, per germline. Trimming left V 6 bases short and J 7 bases short, with 12 bases between. The CDR3 contains 12 residues. This CDR3 reads CASRDTAFEAFF. In DNA form, the CDR3 reads TGCGCCAGCAGGGATACAGCCTTTGAAGCTTTCTTT.

The chain employs TRBV7-6 and TRBJ1-1; the D is unclear. Germline V gives CDR1 SGHVS, CDR2 FNYEAQ. Trimming shortened V by 1 base and J by 3 bases, and 9 bases separated the two germline ends. The CDR3 is made up of 14 amino acids. The CDR3 sequence is CASSLGVSDTEAFF. The CDR3 DNA reads TGTGCCAGCAGCTTAGGTGTCTCCGACACTGAAGCTTTCTTT.

The rearrangement links TRBV27 to TRBJ1-3, with 7 bases fitting TRBD1. After removal of 5 bases from V and 2 bases from J, the junction contained 6 bases not matched to a gene. Germline V lookup: CDR1 MNHEY, CDR2 SMNVEV (reference sequence). CDR3 length: 15 amino acids. The CDR3, as DNA: TGTGCCAGCAGTATCCTCGGACAGGCTGGAAACACCATATATTTT. Its protein is CASSILGQAGNTIYF.

The gene calls are TRBV5-5 and TRBJ1-4; the D gene is possibly TRBD1 (6 bases). Trimming left V 4 bases short and J 8 bases short, with 18 bases between. Per germline, CDR1 SGHKS and CDR2 YYEKEE (reference sequence). The CDR3 runs 15 residues. CDR3 region: CASSPSGGLGEKLFF. The CDR3 DNA sequence: TGTGCCAGCAGCCCGAGCGGGGGGCTAGGAGAAAAACTGTTTTTT.

The CDR3 protein is CASKRGRNTEAFF. CDR3 bases: TGTGCCAGCAAGCGGGGGAGGAACACTGAAGCTTTCTTT. This sequence joins TRBV6-5 and TRBJ1-1; D is perhaps TRBD1 (5 bases). Germline V lookup: CDR1 MNHEY, CDR2 SVGAGI. Trimming shortened V by 7 bases and J by 1 base, and 10 bases separated the two germline ends. The CDR3 sequence is 13 residues long.

The chain employs TRBV9 and TRBJ2-3, with TRBD2 matching over 9 bases. Germline lookup yields CDR1 SGDLS and CDR2 YYNGEE. The CDR3 sequence is 17 residues long. V lost 3 bases and J lost 2; bases outside the gene matches: 10. CDR3 protein: CASSASQLAGYTDTQYF. The CDR3 coding sequence is TGTGCCAGCAGCGCCTCGCAACTAGCGGGCTACACAGATACGCAGTATTTT.

V and J are TRBV5-1 and TRBJ2-7, with D tentatively TRBD1 (7 bases). The germline V gene has CDR1 SGHRS and CDR2 YFSETQ. The CDR3 sequence is 13 residues long. Trimming pared 1 base from V and 7 bases from J, leaving 12 bases between. CDR3 protein: CASSLPGGSEQYF. The CDR3 DNA is TGCGCCAGCAGCTTGCCAGGGGGGAGTGAGCAGTACTTC.

This clone was seen only a few times. V and J are TRBV3-1 (or the pseudogene TRBV3-2) and TRBJ2-7, with TRBD2 matching over 8 bases. The germline V gene has CDR1 LGHDT and CDR2 YNNKEL (reference sequence). V trimming: 2 bases; J trimming: 5 bases; junction bases outside the gene matches: 11. The CDR3 consists of 16 residues. The CDR3 nucleotides read TGTGCCAGCAGCCAACCTAAAGCGGGAGTTACGGACGAGCAGTACTTC. Residues: CASSQPKAGVTDEQYF.

The gene calls are TRBV7-3 and TRBJ2-2; tentatively, D is TRBD2 (6 bases). The germline gives CDR1 SGHTA, CDR2 FQGTGA. The CDR3 runs to 17 residues. With 5 bases removed from V and 0 bases from J, the gap between germline ends came to 16 bases. The CDR3 DNA is TGTGCCAGCAGCAATGACGGGACTCCGACGAACACCGGGGAGCTGTTTTTT. This sequence encodes CASSNDGTPTNTGELFF. The whole variable domain, filled in from reference TRBV7-3 and TRBJ2-2, reads GAGVSQTPSNKVTEKGKYVELRCDPISGHTALYWYRQSLGQGPEFLIYFQGTGAADDSGLPNDRFFAVRPEGSVSTLKIQRTERGDSAVYLCASSNDGTPTNTGELFFGEGSRLTVL.

This chain joins TRBV7-9 and TRBJ2-2; weak D call: TRBD2 (6 bases). This CDR3 is built from 14 residues. CDR1 is SEHNR and CDR2 is FQNEAQ in the germline V gene (reference sequence). V was pared by 5 bases and J by 3 bases, with 10 bases between. CDR3 nucleotide sequence: TGTGCCAGCAGCCGGAGGGGAGACACCGGGGAGCTGTTTTTT. Amino acid sequence: CASSRRGDTGELFF.

The chain has TRBV6-5 and TRBJ2-7; 9 bases agree with TRBD1. The CDR3 sequence is 15 residues long. Germline V gene sequence: CDR1 MNHEY, CDR2 SVGAGI. The trim removed 2 bases at V and 5 bases at J, leaving 7 bases unmatched. The CDR3 DNA reads TGTGCCAGCAGTTACCGGGACAGGGAATTAGACGAGCAGTACTTC. Translating gives CASSYRDRELDEQYF.

This clone was recorded only once. This chain connects TRBV30 to TRBJ2-5; D perhaps matches TRBD2 (5 bases). V was clipped by 1 base and J by 1 base, with 10 bases between them. Per the germline V gene, CDR1 is GTSNPN and CDR2 is SVGIG (reference sequence). CDR3 size: 14 residues. The CDR3 is CAWSGGVAQETQYF. In DNA form, the CDR3 reads TGTGCCTGGAGTGGGGGAGTGGCCCAAGAGACCCAGTACTTC.

The chain is built from TRBV6-4 and TRBJ2-2, with D possibly TRBD2 on 5 matching bases. Trimming stripped 10 bases from V and 0 bases from J, with 12 bases between. This CDR3 has 14 residues. Germline V gene sequence: CDR1 MRHNA, CDR2 SNTAGT. The CDR3 nucleotides are TGTGCCACCTCCGGGATTCCGAACACCGGGGAGCTGTTTTTT. Protein sequence: CATSGIPNTGELFF.

The rearrangement links TRBV6-6 to TRBJ2-1, with a tentative D call TRBD2 (6 bases). The V end was cut by 2 bases, the J end by 8 bases, with 19 bases between. CDR1 MNHNY and CDR2 SVGAGI come from the germline V gene (reference sequence). The CDR3 loop spans 16 amino acids. This CDR3 reads CASSYTFGTPTHEQFF. CDR3 DNA: TGTGCCAGCAGTTACACTTTCGGGACTCCCACCCATGAGCAGTTCTTC.

This rearrangement joins TRBV14 to TRBJ1-2; the D is unclear. The V gene lost 4 bases and the J gene lost 7 bases, with 13 bases spanning the gap. Germline-derived CDR1 and CDR2 are SGHDN and FVKESK. This CDR3 has 13 amino acids. CDR3 sequence: CASSPTRGFGYTF. The CDR3 bases are TGTGCCAGCAGCCCCACCCGAGGGTTTGGCTACACCTTC.

The V call is TRBV27, the J call TRBJ2-1; D might be TRBD1 (6 bases). CDR3 length equals 14 residues. The V and J ends lost 0 bases and 6 bases respectively, with 9 bases between them. Germline CDR1 and CDR2: MNHEY and SMNVEV (reference sequence). CDR3 in amino acids: CASSLSGTSNEQFF. CDR3 nucleotides: TGTGCCAGCAGTTTATCCGGGACATCCAATGAGCAGTTCTTC.

The chain recombines TRBV19 with TRBJ1-5; TRBD1 matches 8 bases. Germline values: CDR1 LNHDA, CDR2 SQIVND (reference sequence). The CDR3 has 14 amino acids. The V segment lost 10 bases and the J segment 4 bases; nucleotides outside the gene matches: 9. The CDR3 DNA reads as TGTGCCACAACCGGGACAGGCAATAATCAGCCCCAGCATTTT. Translation gives CATTGTGNNQPQHF.

The V and J genes are TRBV9 and TRBJ2-2; D uncertain. CDR1 and CDR2 (germline): SGDLS, YYNGEE. CDR3 length: 14 amino acids. V was shortened by 0 bases and J by 5 bases, with 8 bases between the two germline ends. CDR3 DNA: TGTGCCAGCAGCGTAGCTACCCGAACCGGGGAGCTGTTTTTT. Its translation: CASSVATRTGELFF. Filled out from reference TRBV9 and TRBJ2-2, the complete variable domain reads DSGVTQTPKHLITATGQRVTLRCSPRSGDLSVYWYQQSLDQGLQFLIQYYNGEERAKGNILERFSAQQFPDLHSELNLSSLELGDSALYFCASSVATRTGELFFGEGSRLTVL.

This chain uses TRBV11-3 with TRBJ2-4; D is unclear. CDR1 is SGHNT, CDR2 YENEEA, per germline. The CDR3 is 17 amino acids. V was pared by 3 bases and J by 0 bases, with 15 bases between. CDR3 nucleotides: TGTGCCAGCAGCTTCGGCGGTACCTCGGTAGCCAAAAACATTCAGTACTTC. Protein sequence: CASSFGGTSVAKNIQYF. Combining the CDR3 with reference TRBV11-3 and TRBJ2-4 gives the whole variable domain EAGVVQSPRYKIIEKKQPVAFWCNPISGHNTLYWYLQNLGQGPELLIRYENEEAVDDSQLPKDRFSAERLKGVDSTLKIQPAELGDSAVYLCASSFGGTSVAKNIQYFGAGTRLSVL.